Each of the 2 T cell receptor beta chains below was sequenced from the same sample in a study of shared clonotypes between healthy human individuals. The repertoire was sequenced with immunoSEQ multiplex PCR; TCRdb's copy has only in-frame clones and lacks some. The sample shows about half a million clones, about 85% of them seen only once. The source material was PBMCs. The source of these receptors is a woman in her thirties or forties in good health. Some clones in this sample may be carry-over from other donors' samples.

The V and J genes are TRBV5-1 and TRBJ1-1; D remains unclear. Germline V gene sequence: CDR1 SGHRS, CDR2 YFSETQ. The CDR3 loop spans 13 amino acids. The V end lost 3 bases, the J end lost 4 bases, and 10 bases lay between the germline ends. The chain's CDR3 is CASSSIGLTEAFF. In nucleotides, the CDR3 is TGCGCCAGCAGCTCGATTGGGCTCACTGAAGCTTTCTTT.

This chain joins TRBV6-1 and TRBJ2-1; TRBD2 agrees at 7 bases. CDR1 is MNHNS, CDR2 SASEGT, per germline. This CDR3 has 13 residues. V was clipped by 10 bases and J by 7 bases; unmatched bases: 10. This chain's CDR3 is CATWGGWQNEQFF. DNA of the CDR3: TGTGCCACCTGGGGGGGATGGCAGAATGAGCAGTTCTTC.